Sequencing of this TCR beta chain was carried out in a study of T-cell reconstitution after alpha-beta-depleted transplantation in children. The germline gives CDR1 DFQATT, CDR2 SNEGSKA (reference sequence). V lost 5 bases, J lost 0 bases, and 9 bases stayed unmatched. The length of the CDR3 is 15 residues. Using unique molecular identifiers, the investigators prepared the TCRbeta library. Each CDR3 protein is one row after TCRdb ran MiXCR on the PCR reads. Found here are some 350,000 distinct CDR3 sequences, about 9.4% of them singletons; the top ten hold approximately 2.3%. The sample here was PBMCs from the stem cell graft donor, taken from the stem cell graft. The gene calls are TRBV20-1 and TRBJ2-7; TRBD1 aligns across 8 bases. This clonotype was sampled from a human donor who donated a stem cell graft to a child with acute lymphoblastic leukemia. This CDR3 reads CSAARDRQSSYEQYF. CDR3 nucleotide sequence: TGCAGTGCTGCCCGGGACAGGCAAAGCTCCTACGAGCAGTACTTC.